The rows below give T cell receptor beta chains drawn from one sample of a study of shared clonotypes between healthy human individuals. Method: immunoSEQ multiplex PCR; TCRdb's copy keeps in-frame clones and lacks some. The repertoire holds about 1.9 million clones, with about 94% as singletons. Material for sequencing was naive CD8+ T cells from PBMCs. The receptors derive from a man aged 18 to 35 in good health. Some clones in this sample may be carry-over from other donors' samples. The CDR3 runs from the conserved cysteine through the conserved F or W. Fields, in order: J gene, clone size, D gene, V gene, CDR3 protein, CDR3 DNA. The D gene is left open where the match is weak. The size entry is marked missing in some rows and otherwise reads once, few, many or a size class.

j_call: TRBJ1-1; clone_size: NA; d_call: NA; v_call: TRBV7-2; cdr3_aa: CASSLGATEAFF; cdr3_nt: TGTGCCAGCAGCTTGGGCGCAACTGAAGCTTTCTTT
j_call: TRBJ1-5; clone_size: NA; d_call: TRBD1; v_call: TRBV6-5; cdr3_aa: CASSVDRGLQPQHF; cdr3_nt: TGTGCCAGCAGTGTCGACAGGGGGCTTCAGCCCCAGCATTTT
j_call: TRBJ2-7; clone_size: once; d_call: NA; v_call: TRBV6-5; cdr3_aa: CASSYGRGGYEQYF; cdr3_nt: TGTGCCAGCAGTTACGGCAGGGGCGGCTACGAGCAGTACTTC
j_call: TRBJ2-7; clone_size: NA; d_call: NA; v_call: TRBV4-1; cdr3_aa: CASRRSDLSSYEQYF; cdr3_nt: TGCGCCAGCAGGCGAAGCGATTTGAGCTCCTACGAGCAGTACTTC
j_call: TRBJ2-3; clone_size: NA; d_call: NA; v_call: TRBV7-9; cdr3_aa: CASSLAWAARGDTQYF; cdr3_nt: TGTGCCAGCAGCTTAGCATGGGCGGCCCGTGGAGATACGCAGTATTTT
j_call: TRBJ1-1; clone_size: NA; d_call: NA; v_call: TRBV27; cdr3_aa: CASSLVFTGKTEAFF; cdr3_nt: TGTGCCAGCAGTTTAGTCTTCACTGGGAAGACTGAAGCTTTCTTT
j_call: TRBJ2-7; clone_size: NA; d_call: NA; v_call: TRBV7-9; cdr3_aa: CASSVGSYEQYF; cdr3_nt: TGTGCCAGCAGCGTGGGATCCTACGAGCAGTACTTC
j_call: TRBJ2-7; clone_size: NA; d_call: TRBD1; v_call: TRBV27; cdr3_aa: CASSLGQVSHYEQYF; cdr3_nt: TGTGCCAGCAGTTTAGGACAGGTATCCCACTACGAGCAGTACTTC
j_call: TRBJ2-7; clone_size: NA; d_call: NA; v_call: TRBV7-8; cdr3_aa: CASSLVVQSRNAAYEQYF; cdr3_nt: TGTGCCAGCAGCTTAGTTGTCCAGTCACGAAATGCCGCCTACGAGCAGTACTTC
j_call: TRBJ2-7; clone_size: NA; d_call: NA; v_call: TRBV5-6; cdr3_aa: CASSSTGSYEQYF; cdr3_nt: TGTGCCAGCAGCTCGACAGGATCCTACGAGCAGTACTTC